This T cell receptor beta chain was sequenced in a study of T cell responses to AZD1222 COVID-19 vaccine. Study details: Pooled together were second doses at about 4 or about 12 weeks. Overall study findings and caveats: Donors were chiefly white British, with a greater number of females, and clonal diversity was perhaps underestimated.

V was pared by 6 bases and J by 5 bases, with 9 bases of the junction left unmatched. Germline CDR1 reads LNHDA; CDR2 reads SQIVND (reference sequence). CDR3 length equals 14 residues. Points on this clone: Its antigen is not identified.

Some clones are missing from TCRdb's copy, which holds only in-frame ones; the method was immunoSEQ multiplex PCR. The sample holds under 150,000 clones, 90% seen once. This specimen consisted of peripheral blood, obtained on day 0 of AZD1222 vaccination. This receptor was obtained from an adult in good health. The chain carries TRBV19 and TRBJ2-5, with 7 bases lining up with TRBD2. In DNA, the CDR3 is TGTGCCAGTAGACCCAACCGGGGGGTGGAGACCCAGTACTTC. Its protein product is CASRPNRGVETQYF.